A selection of T cell receptor beta chains follows, all from one sample in a study of blood T cell repertoires in COVID-19. Sequenced by immunoSEQ multiplex PCR; TCRdb stores in-frame clones only, minus some. The sample yields fewer than 250,000 clones, 81% seen once. Specimen: PBMCs or T cells enriched from blood (not recorded which). The receptor set was obtained from a woman aged 50 to 60 with acute COVID-19. CDR3s include the opening cysteine and the closing phenylalanine or tryptophan. D genes are given only for firm matches.

V gene: TRBV2
J gene: TRBJ2-3
D gene: TRBD1
CDR3 protein: CASSYGQASTDTQYF

V gene: TRBV7-9
J gene: TRBJ2-7
D gene: NA
CDR3 protein: CASSPGTHNSYEQYF

V gene: TRBV9
J gene: TRBJ2-2
D gene: TRBD1
CDR3 protein: CASSGSLDRAGELFF

V gene: TRBV14
J gene: TRBJ1-6
D gene: NA
CDR3 protein: CASSQDAGPRSPLHF

V gene: TRBV10-3
J gene: TRBJ2-4
D gene: NA
CDR3 protein: CAISESGSQGGDIQYF

V gene: TRBV3-1/TRBV3-2
J gene: TRBJ2-5
D gene: TRBD2
CDR3 protein: CASSPLRGKYETQYF

V gene: TRBV6-5
J gene: TRBJ1-2
D gene: TRBD1
CDR3 protein: CASLNRGTYYGYTF

V gene: TRBV28
J gene: TRBJ2-7
D gene: NA
CDR3 protein: CASTPGLDRYEQYF

V gene: TRBV19
J gene: TRBJ1-2
D gene: NA
CDR3 protein: CASSSRNYGYTF

V gene: TRBV5-4
J gene: TRBJ2-7
D gene: NA
CDR3 protein: CASRLMYEQYF

V gene: TRBV29-1
J gene: TRBJ2-7
D gene: NA
CDR3 protein: CSVEDPRTAYEQYF

V gene: TRBV27
J gene: TRBJ2-5
D gene: TRBD2
CDR3 protein: CASSSTSGSIVTQYF

V gene: TRBV6-2/TRBV6-3
J gene: TRBJ1-1
D gene: NA
CDR3 protein: CASSAQKPEAFF

V gene: TRBV7-3
J gene: TRBJ2-1
D gene: NA
CDR3 protein: CASSADSPSLNNEQFF

V gene: TRBV2
J gene: TRBJ2-7
D gene: TRBD2
CDR3 protein: CASYPTSGLPYEQYF

V gene: TRBV15
J gene: TRBJ2-1
D gene: TRBD2
CDR3 protein: CATVEREGRYNEQFF

V gene: TRBV6-2/TRBV6-3
J gene: TRBJ2-7
D gene: NA
CDR3 protein: CASSLRPSRQDEQYF